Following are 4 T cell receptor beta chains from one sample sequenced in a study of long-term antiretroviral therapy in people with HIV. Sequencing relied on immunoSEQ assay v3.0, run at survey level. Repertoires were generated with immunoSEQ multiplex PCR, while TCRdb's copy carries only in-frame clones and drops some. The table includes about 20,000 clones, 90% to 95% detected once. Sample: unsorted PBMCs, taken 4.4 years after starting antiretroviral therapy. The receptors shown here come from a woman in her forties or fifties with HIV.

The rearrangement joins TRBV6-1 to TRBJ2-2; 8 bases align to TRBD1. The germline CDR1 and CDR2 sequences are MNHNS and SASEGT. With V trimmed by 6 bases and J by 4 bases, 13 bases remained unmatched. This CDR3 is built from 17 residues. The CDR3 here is CASRENLGQGVTGELFF. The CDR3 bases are TGTGCCAGCAGGGAAAACCTTGGACAGGGAGTCACCGGGGAGCTGTTTTTT.

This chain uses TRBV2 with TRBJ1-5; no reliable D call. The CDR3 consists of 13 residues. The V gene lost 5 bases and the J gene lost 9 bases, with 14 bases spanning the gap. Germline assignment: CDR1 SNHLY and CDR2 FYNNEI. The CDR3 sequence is CASSISPRRPQHF. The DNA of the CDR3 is TGTGCCAGCAGTATTTCCCCCAGGAGGCCCCAGCATTTT.

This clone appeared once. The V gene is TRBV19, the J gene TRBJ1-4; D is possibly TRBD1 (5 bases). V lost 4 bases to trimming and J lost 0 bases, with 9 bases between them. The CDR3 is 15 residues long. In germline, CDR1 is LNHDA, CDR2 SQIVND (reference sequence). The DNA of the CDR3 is TGTGCCAGTAGTACTCGGACAACAACTAATGAAAAACTGTTTTTT. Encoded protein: CASSTRTTTNEKLFF.

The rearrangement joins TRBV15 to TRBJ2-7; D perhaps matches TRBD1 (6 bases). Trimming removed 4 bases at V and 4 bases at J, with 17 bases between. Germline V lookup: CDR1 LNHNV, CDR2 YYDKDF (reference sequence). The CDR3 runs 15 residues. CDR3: CATSTSTGNIYEQYF. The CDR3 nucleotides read TGTGCCACCAGCACCTCGACAGGTAATATATACGAGCAGTACTTC.